This is a list of T cell receptor beta chains from one sample in a study of OX40 agonist ivuxolimab in advanced cancers. The repertoire was sequenced with immunoSEQ multiplex PCR; TCRdb's copy has only in-frame clones and lacks some. Here the sample spans fewer than 100,000 clones, nearly 95% being singletons. The material sequenced was CD4+ or CD8+ T cells sorted from blood, taken in a trial of the OX40 agonist ivuxolimab. These TCRs come from an adult with an advanced solid tumor such as melanoma, head and neck, liver or kidney cancer. Both conserved end residues are part of each CDR3. The order of the fields is V gene, CDR3 protein.

v_call: TRBV30
cdr3_aa: CALEQGGWNTEAFF

v_call: TRBV9
cdr3_aa: CASSEGGPGELFF

v_call: TRBV19
cdr3_aa: CASSIRDSPSEKLFF

v_call: TRBV6-5
cdr3_aa: CATELRGRGNQPQHF

v_call: TRBV4-2
cdr3_aa: CASSQEPVPIDTEAFF

v_call: TRBV5-1
cdr3_aa: CASSRTGGSYEQYF

v_call: TRBV27
cdr3_aa: CASSWGLVPYEQYF

v_call: TRBV28
cdr3_aa: CASSPSTDTQYF

v_call: TRBV7-9
cdr3_aa: CASSSDRGTYEQYF

v_call: TRBV5-4
cdr3_aa: CASSPGPTGELFF

v_call: TRBV6-5
cdr3_aa: CASSYGSGGHQETQYF

v_call: TRBV27
cdr3_aa: CASSFGGGMNNEAFF

v_call: TRBV7-7
cdr3_aa: CASSLSRVTEAFF

v_call: TRBV27
cdr3_aa: CASSFVGPTEAFF

v_call: TRBV7-6
cdr3_aa: CASSFGGAYEQYF